This T cell receptor (beta chain) was identified in a study of technical replicates of blood from a few donors. This table comes from immunoSEQ multiplex PCR, and its TCRdb copy is limited to in-frame clones, with some not included. The sample has approximately 88,000 clones, about 94% seen once. Germline-derived CDR1 and CDR2 are SGHNT and YYREEE (reference sequence). Trimming at V came to 3 bases and at J to 2 bases, leaving 3 bases not matched to a gene. This CDR3 has 17 residues. The sequenced sample consisted of T cells isolated from PBMCs. The clonotype comes from a human donor in good health. This chain joins TRBV5-4 and TRBJ2-2, with 14 bases that match TRBD2. The CDR3: CASSSGLAGGNTGELFF. In DNA, the CDR3 is TGTGCCAGCAGCTCCGGACTAGCGGGGGGAAACACCGGGGAGCTGTTTTTT. Complete variable domain (other parts from reference TRBV5-4 and TRBJ2-2): ETGVTQSPTHLIKTRGQQVTLRCSSQSGHNTVSWYQQALGQGPQFIFQYYREEENGRGNFPPRFSGLQFPNYSSELNVNALELDDSALYLCASSSGLAGGNTGELFFGEGSRLTVL.